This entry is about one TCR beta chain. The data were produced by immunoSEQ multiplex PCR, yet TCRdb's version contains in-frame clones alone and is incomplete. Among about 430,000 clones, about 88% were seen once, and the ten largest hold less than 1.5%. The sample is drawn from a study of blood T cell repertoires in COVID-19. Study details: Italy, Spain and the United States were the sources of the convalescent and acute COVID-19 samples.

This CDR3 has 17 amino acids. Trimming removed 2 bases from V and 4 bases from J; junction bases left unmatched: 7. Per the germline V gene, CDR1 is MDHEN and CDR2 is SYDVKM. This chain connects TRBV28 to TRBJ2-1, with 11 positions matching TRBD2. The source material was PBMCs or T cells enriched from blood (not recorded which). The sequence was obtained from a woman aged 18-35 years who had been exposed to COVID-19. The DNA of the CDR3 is TGTGCCAGCAGTTTACCACTAGCGGGAGTGATTTACAATGAGCAGTTCTTC. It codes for CASSLPLAGVIYNEQFF. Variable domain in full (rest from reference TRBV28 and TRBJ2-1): DVKVTQSSRYLVKRTGEKVFLECVQDMDHENMFWYRQDPGLGLRLIYFSYDVKMKEKGDIPEGYSVSREKKERFSLILESASTNQTSMYLCASSLPLAGVIYNEQFFGPGTRLTVL.